Listed below are T cell receptor beta chains from one sample, sequenced in a study of EBV T-cell therapy then PD-1 blockade in nasopharyngeal carcinoma. Profiling relied on immunoSEQ multiplex PCR, and the TCRdb table lists in-frame clones only, not all of them. The sample consists of 20,000 or so clones, about 87% of them appearing once. Their specific antigens are unknown. Sequenced material: CD8+ T cells from blood, taken at roughly day 60 from a patient whose treatment included autologous EBV-specific T cells and nivolumab. Receptor source: a man aged 35 to 55 with nasopharyngeal carcinoma. Both conserved end residues are part of each CDR3. D genes are given only for firm matches. Rows may omit the clone size; those that give it use once, few, many or a size class.

v_gene: TRBV28; j_gene: TRBJ2-6; abundance: .; d_gene: .; CDR3nt: TGTGCCAGCAGTTTGCGTCCGGGACGGAGGCCTTCTGGGGCCAACGTCCTGACTTTC; CDR3aa: CASSLRPGRRPSGANVLTF
v_gene: TRBV12-3/TRBV12-4; j_gene: TRBJ1-2; abundance: .; d_gene: .; CDR3nt: TGTGCCAGCAGTTTTATCGGGGGATATGGCTACACCTTC; CDR3aa: CASSFIGGYGYTF
v_gene: TRBV6-5; j_gene: TRBJ2-5; abundance: .; d_gene: .; CDR3nt: TGTGCCAGCAGTTATTATTCCAGGCCGAGCCAAGAGACCCAGTACTTC; CDR3aa: CASSYYSRPSQETQYF
v_gene: TRBV4-3; j_gene: TRBJ1-1; abundance: .; d_gene: .; CDR3nt: TGCGCCAGCAGCCAAGACGGGGGCTCCGAAGCTTTCTTT; CDR3aa: CASSQDGGSEAFF
v_gene: TRBV15; j_gene: TRBJ1-2; abundance: .; d_gene: .; CDR3nt: TGTGCCACAACCCCAGGGGAAAACTATGGCTACACCTTC; CDR3aa: CATTPGENYGYTF
v_gene: TRBV6-4; j_gene: TRBJ2-3; abundance: .; d_gene: TRBD1; CDR3nt: TGTGCCAGCAGCCCCCGGACAGGGGGTTACGATACGCAGTATTTT; CDR3aa: CASSPRTGGYDTQYF
v_gene: TRBV10-3; j_gene: TRBJ1-1; abundance: few; d_gene: .; CDR3nt: TGTGCCATCAGTGTGCAGCCGATGAACACTGAAGCTTTCTTT; CDR3aa: CAISVQPMNTEAFF
v_gene: TRBV15; j_gene: TRBJ1-5; abundance: .; d_gene: .; CDR3nt: TGTGCCACCAGCAGAGGAGAGGGAGGCAATCAGCCCCAGCATTTT; CDR3aa: CATSRGEGGNQPQHF
v_gene: TRBV19; j_gene: TRBJ1-5; abundance: many; d_gene: TRBD1; CDR3nt: TGTGCCAGTACAACCGGGACAGGGGGTAATCAGCCCCAGCATTTT; CDR3aa: CASTTGTGGNQPQHF
v_gene: TRBV7-2; j_gene: TRBJ2-5; abundance: once; d_gene: .; CDR3nt: TGTGCCAGCAGCTTAGTAAGAGGGCAAGAGACCCAGTACTTC; CDR3aa: CASSLVRGQETQYF
v_gene: TRBV4-1; j_gene: TRBJ1-5; abundance: .; d_gene: .; CDR3nt: TGCGCCAGCAGCCAAGATAGCAGGGTTGGTCAGCCCCAGCATTTT; CDR3aa: CASSQDSRVGQPQHF
v_gene: TRBV7-8; j_gene: TRBJ1-3; abundance: .; d_gene: TRBD1; CDR3nt: TGTGCCAGCAGCTTCCGGACAGGGCGAATCGCTGGAAACACCATATATTTT; CDR3aa: CASSFRTGRIAGNTIYF
v_gene: TRBV27; j_gene: TRBJ1-6; abundance: .; d_gene: TRBD1; CDR3nt: TGTGCCAGCAGTCCACATTCGGACAGGGTCTATAATTCACCCCTCCACTTT; CDR3aa: CASSPHSDRVYNSPLHF
v_gene: TRBV6-5; j_gene: TRBJ1-6; abundance: .; d_gene: .; CDR3nt: TGTGCCAGCAGTTACTCGGAGGGGCAGATTTCACCCCTCCACTTT; CDR3aa: CASSYSEGQISPLHF
v_gene: TRBV2; j_gene: TRBJ1-5; abundance: .; d_gene: .; CDR3nt: TGTGCCAGCTCCAAGGACAATAGCAATCAGCCCCAGCATTTT; CDR3aa: CASSKDNSNQPQHF
v_gene: TRBV4-3; j_gene: TRBJ1-2; abundance: few; d_gene: .; CDR3nt: TGCGCCAGCAGCCAAGAAAGAAGGATACTTATGGATGGCTACACCTTC; CDR3aa: CASSQERRILMDGYTF
v_gene: TRBV4-1; j_gene: TRBJ1-1; abundance: .; d_gene: TRBD1; CDR3nt: TGCGCCAGCAGGCAGACAGGGGCGAACACTGAAGCTTTCTTT; CDR3aa: CASRQTGANTEAFF
v_gene: TRBV30; j_gene: TRBJ1-1; abundance: medium-sized; d_gene: .; CDR3nt: TGTGCCTGGCAGGAAACCTATATGGGGGGCACTGAAGCTTTCTTT; CDR3aa: CAWQETYMGGTEAFF
v_gene: TRBV6-5; j_gene: TRBJ2-2; abundance: .; d_gene: TRBD1; CDR3nt: TGTGCCAGCAGTTACGTGGACAGGGACACCGGGGAGCTGTTTTTT; CDR3aa: CASSYVDRDTGELFF
v_gene: TRBV7-9; j_gene: TRBJ1-1; abundance: .; d_gene: TRBD1; CDR3nt: TGTGCCAGCAGCTCTGGGCGGGACAGGGGGCTCGACACTGAAGCTTTCTTT; CDR3aa: CASSSGRDRGLDTEAFF
v_gene: TRBV27; j_gene: TRBJ2-7; abundance: once; d_gene: TRBD1; CDR3nt: TGTGCCAGCAGCCCAGGGACAGTTCAGTACTTC; CDR3aa: CASSPGTVQYF
v_gene: TRBV4-1; j_gene: TRBJ2-2; abundance: .; d_gene: TRBD2; CDR3nt: TGCGCCAGCAGCCCGAGAGCGGGAACGAACACCGGGGAGCTGTTTTTT; CDR3aa: CASSPRAGTNTGELFF
v_gene: TRBV7-8; j_gene: TRBJ2-2; abundance: .; d_gene: TRBD1; CDR3nt: TGTGCCAGCAGCTTAGACAGGGGAGCCGGGGAGCTGTTTTTT; CDR3aa: CASSLDRGAGELFF
v_gene: TRBV7-8; j_gene: TRBJ1-4; abundance: .; d_gene: .; CDR3nt: TGTGCCAGCAGCTTAGATCCAGGGAATGAAAAACTGTTTTTT; CDR3aa: CASSLDPGNEKLFF
v_gene: TRBV19; j_gene: TRBJ2-2; abundance: once; d_gene: TRBD1; CDR3nt: TGTGCCAGTTTACAGGGGGCTTGGACCGGGGAGCTGTTTTTT; CDR3aa: CASLQGAWTGELFF
v_gene: TRBV9; j_gene: TRBJ2-1; abundance: .; d_gene: TRBD1; CDR3nt: TGTGCCAGCAGCGATTCGGGGACAGGGGGCTCAAACTCCTACAATGAGCAGTTCTTC; CDR3aa: CASSDSGTGGSNSYNEQFF
v_gene: TRBV9; j_gene: TRBJ2-3; abundance: .; d_gene: TRBD2; CDR3nt: TGTGCCAGCAGCCCCGGGAGCGGGGGGCCGGGGACAGATACGCAGTATTTT; CDR3aa: CASSPGSGGPGTDTQYF
v_gene: TRBV2; j_gene: TRBJ2-7; abundance: .; d_gene: TRBD2; CDR3nt: TGTGCCAGCAGTGCCACGGGGGGGAGTTCGTCCTACGAGCAGTACTTC; CDR3aa: CASSATGGSSSYEQYF
v_gene: TRBV12-3/TRBV12-4; j_gene: TRBJ1-5; abundance: .; d_gene: .; CDR3nt: TGTGCCAGCGGGCAGCCCCAGCATTTT; CDR3aa: CASGQPQHF
v_gene: TRBV9; j_gene: TRBJ1-5; abundance: once; d_gene: .; CDR3nt: TGTGCCAGCAGCGTAGGAGCAGGGGTCCTTCAGCCCCAGCATTTT; CDR3aa: CASSVGAGVLQPQHF
v_gene: TRBV9; j_gene: TRBJ2-3; abundance: .; d_gene: .; CDR3nt: TGTGCCAGCAGCGTAGCGGGGGCCGGAGATACGCAGTATTTT; CDR3aa: CASSVAGAGDTQYF
v_gene: TRBV7-2; j_gene: TRBJ1-6; abundance: .; d_gene: TRBD1; CDR3nt: TGTGCCAGCAGCCAGACCCGACAGGGGAATTCACCCCTCCACTTT; CDR3aa: CASSQTRQGNSPLHF
v_gene: TRBV28; j_gene: TRBJ2-5; abundance: .; d_gene: TRBD2; CDR3nt: TGTGCCAGCATCTCTTCCGGGGGGTCGGAGACCCAGTACTTC; CDR3aa: CASISSGGSETQYF
v_gene: TRBV19; j_gene: TRBJ1-1; abundance: medium-sized; d_gene: .; CDR3nt: TGTGCCAGTAGTCTAACCTTGAACACTGAAGCTTTCTTT; CDR3aa: CASSLTLNTEAFF
v_gene: TRBV7-8; j_gene: TRBJ1-2; abundance: .; d_gene: .; CDR3nt: TGTGCCAGCGGGACGGGCAGGGTCGGCTACACCTTC; CDR3aa: CASGTGRVGYTF
v_gene: TRBV9; j_gene: TRBJ2-1; abundance: .; d_gene: TRBD1; CDR3nt: TGTGCCAGCAGCTTCCCAGGTTGGACAGGTGGTTTCAATGAGCAGTTCTTC; CDR3aa: CASSFPGWTGGFNEQFF
v_gene: TRBV12-3/TRBV12-4; j_gene: TRBJ2-5; abundance: .; d_gene: TRBD1; CDR3nt: TGTGCCACAAGACAGGGTTCCCAAGAGACCCAGTACTTC; CDR3aa: CATRQGSQETQYF
v_gene: TRBV30; j_gene: TRBJ1-2; abundance: .; d_gene: TRBD1; CDR3nt: TGTGCCTGGAGGGCCCGGGCAGGGGGCGATGGCTACACCTTC; CDR3aa: CAWRARAGGDGYTF
v_gene: TRBV5-8; j_gene: TRBJ1-5; abundance: .; d_gene: .; CDR3nt: TGTGCCAGCGCCCCAAAAGCAAGCAACTTTTATCAGCCCCAGCATTTT; CDR3aa: CASAPKASNFYQPQHF
v_gene: TRBV4-1; j_gene: TRBJ1-2; abundance: .; d_gene: .; CDR3nt: TGCGCCAGCAGCCAAGTGGAGCTAGCTAACTATGGCTACACCTTC; CDR3aa: CASSQVELANYGYTF
v_gene: TRBV9; j_gene: TRBJ2-7; abundance: few; d_gene: .; CDR3nt: TGTGCCAGCAGCCCTGGGGGGCGGGGGCTGTCCTACGAGCAGTACTTC; CDR3aa: CASSPGGRGLSYEQYF
v_gene: TRBV5-6; j_gene: TRBJ1-2; abundance: .; d_gene: TRBD1; CDR3nt: TGTGCCGGACAGGGGGCCGAGTATGGCTACACCTTC; CDR3aa: CAGQGAEYGYTF
v_gene: TRBV6-4; j_gene: TRBJ2-2; abundance: .; d_gene: .; CDR3nt: TGTGCCAGCAGTCAGGGTGGGGACACCGGGGAGCTGTTTTTT; CDR3aa: CASSQGGDTGELFF
v_gene: TRBV6-5; j_gene: TRBJ2-1; abundance: .; d_gene: .; CDR3nt: TGTGCCAGCAGCCCCGGGACGGCTTACAATGAGCAGTTCTTC; CDR3aa: CASSPGTAYNEQFF
v_gene: TRBV21-1; j_gene: TRBJ2-3; abundance: .; d_gene: .; CDR3nt: TGTGCCAGCAGCAAAAGGGCGGGGATTGGCAGATACGCAGTATTT; CDR3aa: CASSKRAGIGRYAVF
v_gene: TRBV5-4; j_gene: TRBJ2-7; abundance: few; d_gene: .; CDR3nt: TGTGCCAGCAGCTTTGGGCGGGCTGGGTACGAGCAGTACTTC; CDR3aa: CASSFGRAGYEQYF
v_gene: TRBV28; j_gene: TRBJ1-5; abundance: .; d_gene: TRBD1; CDR3nt: TGTGCCAGCAGTCAAACCCAGGGGGACTATAGCAATCAGCCCCAGCATTTT; CDR3aa: CASSQTQGDYSNQPQHF
v_gene: TRBV18; j_gene: TRBJ1-5; abundance: .; d_gene: .; CDR3nt: TGTGCCAGCTCACCTTCTCAGGGAAGCAATCAGCCCCAGCATTTT; CDR3aa: CASSPSQGSNQPQHF
v_gene: TRBV4-3; j_gene: TRBJ1-1; abundance: few; d_gene: .; CDR3nt: TGCGCCAGCAGCCCAGGGTACACTGAAGCTTTCTTT; CDR3aa: CASSPGYTEAFF
v_gene: TRBV9; j_gene: TRBJ1-2; abundance: .; d_gene: .; CDR3nt: TGTGCCAGCAGCCCTGGCGGGTCCACTTATGGCTACACCTTC; CDR3aa: CASSPGGSTYGYTF
v_gene: TRBV3-1/TRBV3-2; j_gene: TRBJ2-7; abundance: .; d_gene: .; CDR3nt: TGTGCCAGCAAAAGAGGGGCAGGGAAGGGCTACGAGCAGTACTTC; CDR3aa: CASKRGAGKGYEQYF
v_gene: TRBV14; j_gene: TRBJ2-7; abundance: few; d_gene: .; CDR3nt: TGTGCCAGCAGCCAATTAGGGATAGGGACCTCCGAGCAGTACTTC; CDR3aa: CASSQLGIGTSEQYF
v_gene: TRBV4-1; j_gene: TRBJ2-3; abundance: .; d_gene: .; CDR3nt: TGCGCCAGCAGTGATGTTGGAGGGACAGATACGCAGTATTTT; CDR3aa: CASSDVGGTDTQYF
v_gene: TRBV7-9; j_gene: TRBJ1-4; abundance: .; d_gene: TRBD1; CDR3nt: TGTGCCAGCAGCGACGGACAGGGTTCCGAAAAACTGTTTTTT; CDR3aa: CASSDGQGSEKLFF
v_gene: TRBV10-3; j_gene: TRBJ1-6; abundance: few; d_gene: .; CDR3nt: TGTGCCATCAGACCCTCGGGACTCGAGTCACCCCTCCACTTT; CDR3aa: CAIRPSGLESPLHF
v_gene: TRBV27; j_gene: TRBJ1-6; abundance: .; d_gene: .; CDR3nt: TGTGCCAGCAGATGGACCAATTCACCCCTCCACTTT; CDR3aa: CASRWTNSPLHF
v_gene: TRBV4-3; j_gene: TRBJ1-3; abundance: .; d_gene: .; CDR3nt: TGCGCCAGCAGCCAAGAAATAGGCCCCCGGGGGGTCACCATATATTTT; CDR3aa: CASSQEIGPRGVTIYF
v_gene: TRBV15; j_gene: TRBJ2-1; abundance: .; d_gene: .; CDR3nt: TGTGCCACCAGCAGAGCGAACTACAATGAGCAGTTCTTC; CDR3aa: CATSRANYNEQFF